The 3 T cell receptor beta chains listed next were all sequenced from one sample in a study of neurological immune-mediated disorders. TCRdb ran MiXCR on the 5' RACE reads and lists one entry per CDR3 protein. The sample lists roughly 32,000 distinct CDR3 sequences, about 15% occurring once. The sequenced material came from PBMCs. Every receptor here comes from a man aged 70-80 years in good health.

There are many counts of this clonotype. The genes are TRBV27 and TRBJ2-7, with a possible D match to TRBD1 (5 bases). Per the germline V gene, CDR1 is MNHEY and CDR2 is SMNVEV (reference sequence). With 2 bases removed from V and 7 bases from J, the gap between germline ends came to 12 bases. This CDR3 has 13 amino acids. The CDR3 DNA reads TGTGCCAGCAGTTTACGCAGGGAACTTGAGCAGTACTTC. This sequence encodes CASSLRRELEQYF.

The count of this clonotype is one. The rearrangement joins TRBV20-1 to TRBJ2-1, with 9 bases matching TRBD2. The CDR3 runs to 14 residues. Germline CDR1 is DFQATT and CDR2 is SNEGSKA (reference sequence). Trimming cost V 2 bases and J 10 bases; bases outside gene matches: 9. CDR3 region: CSARSPSGIGEQFF. CDR3 in DNA: TGCAGTGCTAGAAGTCCTAGCGGGATCGGCGAGCAGTTCTTC.

This clonotype showed up many times. V is TRBV7-2 and J is TRBJ2-5, with D unresolved. The CDR3 has 14 residues. The ends were cut back, 1 base at V and 1 base at J, with 7 bases in the middle. Germline CDR1 and CDR2: SGHTA and FQGNSA. The CDR3 DNA follows: TGTGCCAGCAGCTTAGGCGGCCTCCAAGAGACCCAGTACTTC. The encoded protein is CASSLGGLQETQYF. Together with reference TRBV7-2 and TRBJ2-5, the CDR3 gives the full variable domain: GAGVSQSPSNKVTEKGKDVELRCDPISGHTALYWYRQSLGQGLEFLIYFQGNSAPDKSGLPSDRFSAERTGGSVSTLTIQRTQQEDSAVYLCASSLGGLQETQYFGPGTRLLVL.